This entry lists 9 T cell receptor beta chains sequenced from one sample in a study of T-cell reconstitution after alpha-beta-depleted transplantation in children (dated by TCRdb to 2016 to 2017). Preparation of the library involved PCR. Sequencing relied on an Illumina HiSeq 2500. TCR library preparation used molecular barcoding, with unique molecular identifiers applied to normalize quantification of the TCRbeta repertoire. In TCRdb, the public reads were trimmed at Q25 with fastp and aligned with MiXCR, with productive beta chains retained. Rows are unified per CDR3 protein, each entry keeping the most common DNA and genes. Counted in this sample were hundreds of thousands of distinct CDR3 sequences; roughly 13% of them appeared once. Together, the top ten hold 2% to 2.5% of the sample. In the paper's terms, the treatment or condition label means: allogeneic hematopoietic cell transplantation with graft depleted of TCRalphabeta T cells and CD19 B cells.

This specimen was PBMCs, mostly from graft donor cells, taken 360 days after TCRalphabeta/CD19-depleted stem cell transplant. These receptor sequences come from a male patient younger than 18 who had a stem cell transplant for acute myeloid leukemia, so the T cells may come from the graft donor.

The CDR3 loop is CASSLGQGLESGNTIYF. The CDR3 DNA follows: TGCGCCAGCAGCTTGGGACAGGGGTTAGAGTCTGGAAACACCATATATTTT. The chain uses TRBV5-1 and TRBJ1-3; 8 nucleotides align to TRBD1. V shed 0 bases and J 1 base; nucleotides not matched to a gene: 6. Germline V CDR1 and CDR2: SGHRS, YFSETQ. The CDR3 loop spans 17 amino acids.

This clonotype was detected a few times. The chain employs TRBV30 and TRBJ2-7; no clear D. V lost 0 bases and J lost 0, with 12 bases in between. From germline, CDR1 is GTSNPN and CDR2 SVGIG (reference sequence). This CDR3 has 15 residues. Here the CDR3 reads CAWSVFTPSSYEQYF. The CDR3 DNA follows: TGTGCCTGGAGTGTCTTTACGCCTAGCTCCTACGAGCAGTACTTC.

V and J are TRBV6-5 and TRBJ2-1; TRBD1 agrees at 8 bases. This CDR3 is built from 14 residues. CDR1 MNHEY and CDR2 SVGAGI come from the germline V gene. The J segment lost 8 bases and the V segment lost 0 bases, leaving 3 bases of the junction unmatched. CDR3 DNA sequence: TGTGCCAGCAGTTACTCCGACAGGGGCTATGAGCAGTTCTTC. This encodes CASSYSDRGYEQFF.

The chain is built from TRBV4-1 and TRBJ2-7, with TRBD2 matching 10 bases. Germline trimming cut 0 bases from V and 4 bases from J; bases unmatched to any gene: 12. Germline CDR1 and CDR2: MGHRA and YSYEKL. The CDR3 runs 18 residues. CDR3 loop: CASSQDRASGRAPYEQYF. CDR3 sequence (DNA): TGCGCCAGCAGCCAAGATAGGGCCAGCGGGAGGGCACCGTACGAGCAGTACTTC.

This clonotype was picked up a small number of times. V usage is TRBV18 and J usage is TRBJ2-7; 12 nucleotides align to TRBD2. Germline lookup yields CDR1 KGHSH and CDR2 LQKENI. V was pared by 3 bases and J by 2 bases, with 11 bases of the junction left unmatched. This CDR3 spans 18 amino acids. The CDR3 region has the DNA TGTGCCAGCTCACCCACGCTGACTAGCGGGAGTTCTCCCTACGAGCAGTACTTC. Encoded protein: CASSPTLTSGSSPYEQYF. Supplemented by reference TRBV18 and TRBJ2-7, the full variable domain reads NAGVMQNPRHLVRRRGQEARLRCSPMKGHSHVYWYRQLPEEGLKFMVYLQKENIIDESGMPKERFSAEFPKEGPSILRIQQVVRGDSAAYFCASSPTLTSGSSPYEQYFGPGTRLTVT.

This clonotype was seen ten or more times. The chain has TRBV6-5 and TRBJ1-4, with D unresolved. The CDR3 covers 14 residues. Germline CDR1 is MNHEY and CDR2 is SVGAGI. Between the trimmed V and J ends, which lost 4 bases and 8 bases, there was a span of 14 bases. The CDR3 reads CASSLFGESEKLFF. The CDR3 coding sequence is TGTGCCAGCAGTTTATTCGGGGAGTCGGAAAAACTGTTTTTT.

The CDR3 nucleotides read TGTGCCAGCAGCGGAGCCGGGACAGGAAACTACGAGCAGTACTTC. Amino acids: CASSGAGTGNYEQYF. The chain joins TRBV9 to TRBJ2-7; 8 bases are a match to TRBD1. The ends lost 3 bases at V and 3 bases at J; junction bases unmatched: 8. The germline gives CDR1 SGDLS, CDR2 YYNGEE. The CDR3 sequence is 15 residues long.

This clonotype was counted ten times or more. The chain recombines TRBV28 with TRBJ2-1; D not certain. CDR1 is MDHEN and CDR2 is SYDVKM in the germline V gene. The CDR3 runs 13 residues. Trimming took off 1 base at V and 5 bases at J, with 6 bases between the two ends. The CDR3: CASSLYKNNEQFF. The CDR3, as DNA: TGTGCCAGCAGTTTATACAAAAACAATGAGCAGTTCTTC.

V gene TRBV15 combines with J gene TRBJ2-5; D not certain. Per the germline V gene, CDR1 is LNHNV and CDR2 is YYDKDF (reference sequence). V was clipped by 1 base and J by 3 bases, with 3 bases between them. This CDR3 is built from 12 residues. CDR3 in amino acids: CATSRVEETQYF. The CDR3 bases are TGTGCCACCAGCAGAGTCGAAGAGACCCAGTACTTC.